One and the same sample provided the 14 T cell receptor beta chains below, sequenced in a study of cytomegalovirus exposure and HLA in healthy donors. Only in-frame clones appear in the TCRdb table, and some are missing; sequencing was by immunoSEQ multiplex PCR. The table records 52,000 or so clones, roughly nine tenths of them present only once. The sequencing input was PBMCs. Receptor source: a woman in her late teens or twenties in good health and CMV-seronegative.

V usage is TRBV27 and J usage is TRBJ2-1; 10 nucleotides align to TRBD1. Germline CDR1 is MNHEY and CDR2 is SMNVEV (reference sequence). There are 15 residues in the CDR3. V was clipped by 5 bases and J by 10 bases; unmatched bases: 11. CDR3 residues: CASSPRDRGLSEQFF. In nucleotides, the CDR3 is TGTGCCAGCAGTCCAAGGGACAGGGGCTTATCGGAGCAGTTCTTC.

The CDR3 reads CASSQIPKGRANTEAFF. CDR3 sequence (DNA): TGTGCCAGCAGCCAAATCCCAAAGGGCAGGGCGAACACTGAAGCTTTCTTT. The J gene is TRBJ1-1, the V gene TRBV9; D might be TRBD1 (5 bases). The V end was cut by 4 bases, the J end by 1 base, with 20 bases between. Germline V gene sequence: CDR1 SGDLS, CDR2 YYNGEE. The CDR3 sequence is 17 residues long.

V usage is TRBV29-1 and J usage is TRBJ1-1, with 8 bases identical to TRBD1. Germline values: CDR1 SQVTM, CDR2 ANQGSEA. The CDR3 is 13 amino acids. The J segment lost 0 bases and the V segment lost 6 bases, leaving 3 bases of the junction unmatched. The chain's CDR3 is CSVGQVMNTEAFF. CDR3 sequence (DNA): TGCAGCGTGGGACAGGTCATGAACACTGAAGCTTTCTTT. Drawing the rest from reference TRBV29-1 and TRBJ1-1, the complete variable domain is SAVISQKPSRDICQRGTSLTIQCQVDSQVTMMFWYRQQPGQSLTLIATANQGSEATYESGFVIDKFPISRPNLTFSTLTVSNMSPEDSSIYLCSVGQVMNTEAFFGQGTRLTVV.

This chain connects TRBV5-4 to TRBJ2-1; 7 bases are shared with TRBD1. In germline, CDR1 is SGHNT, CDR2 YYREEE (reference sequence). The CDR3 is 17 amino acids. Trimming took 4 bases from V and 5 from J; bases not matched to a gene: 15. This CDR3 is CASSPEEPGQINNEQFF. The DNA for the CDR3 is TGTGCCAGCAGCCCCGAAGAACCGGGACAGATTAACAATGAGCAGTTCTTC. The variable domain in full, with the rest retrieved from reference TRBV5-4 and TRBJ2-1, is ETGVTQSPTHLIKTRGQQVTLRCSSQSGHNTVSWYQQALGQGPQFIFQYYREEENGRGNFPPRFSGLQFPNYSSELNVNALELDDSALYLCASSPEEPGQINNEQFFGPGTRLTVL.

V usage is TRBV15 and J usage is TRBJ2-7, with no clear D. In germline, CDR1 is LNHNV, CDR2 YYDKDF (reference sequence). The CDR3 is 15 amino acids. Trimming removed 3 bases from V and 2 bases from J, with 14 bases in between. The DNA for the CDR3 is TGTGCCACCAGCAGGTCGACAACCCTTGCCTACGAGCAGTACTTC. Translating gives CATSRSTTLAYEQYF. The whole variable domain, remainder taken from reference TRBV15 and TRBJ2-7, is DAMVIQNPRYQVTQFGKPVTLSCSQTLNHNVMYWYQQKSSQAPKLLFHYYDKDFNNEADTPDNFQSRRPNTSFCFLDIRSPGLGDTAMYLCATSRSTTLAYEQYFGPGTRLTVT.

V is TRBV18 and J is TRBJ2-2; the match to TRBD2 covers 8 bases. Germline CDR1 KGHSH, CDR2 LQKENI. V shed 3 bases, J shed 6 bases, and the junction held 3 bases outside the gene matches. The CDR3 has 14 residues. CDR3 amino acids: CASSPTGGAGELFF. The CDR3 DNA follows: TGTGCCAGCTCACCCACCGGGGGGGCCGGGGAGCTGTTTTTT.

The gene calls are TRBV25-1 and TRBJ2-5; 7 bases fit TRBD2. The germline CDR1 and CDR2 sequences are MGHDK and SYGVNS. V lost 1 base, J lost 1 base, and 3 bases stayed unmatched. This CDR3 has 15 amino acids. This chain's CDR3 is CASSEWGEGQETQYF. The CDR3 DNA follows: TGTGCCAGCAGTGAATGGGGGGAGGGCCAAGAGACCCAGTACTTC.

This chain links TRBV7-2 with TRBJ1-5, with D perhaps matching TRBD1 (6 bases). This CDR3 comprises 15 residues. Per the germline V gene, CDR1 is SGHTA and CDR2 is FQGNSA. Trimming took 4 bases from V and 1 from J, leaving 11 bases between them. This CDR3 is CASSSGAGSNQPQHF. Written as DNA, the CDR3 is TGTGCCAGCAGCTCAGGGGCGGGCAGCAATCAGCCCCAGCATTTT.

The DNA for the CDR3 is TGTGCCAGCAGCTCTTTGTCCGGGAAGATGCAGTACTTC. This translates into CASSSLSGKMQYF. The chain carries TRBV5-5 and TRBJ2-7; D possibly corresponds to TRBD2 (5 bases). Trimming left V 3 bases short and J 9 bases short, with 16 bases between. Germline assignment: CDR1 SGHKS and CDR2 YYEKEE (reference sequence). The CDR3 covers 13 residues.

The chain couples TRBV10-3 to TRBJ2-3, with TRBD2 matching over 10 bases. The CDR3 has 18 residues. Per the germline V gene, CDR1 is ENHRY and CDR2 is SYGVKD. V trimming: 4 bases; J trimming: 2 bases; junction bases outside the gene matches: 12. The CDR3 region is CAISAASGSSLATDTQYF. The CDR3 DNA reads TGTGCCATCAGTGCGGCTAGCGGGAGCTCCCTAGCCACAGATACGCAGTATTTT.

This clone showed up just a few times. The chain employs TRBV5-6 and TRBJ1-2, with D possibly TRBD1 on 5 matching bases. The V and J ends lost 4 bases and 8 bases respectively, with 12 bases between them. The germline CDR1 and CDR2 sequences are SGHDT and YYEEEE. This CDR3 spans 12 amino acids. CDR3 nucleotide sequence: TGTGCCAGCAGCCCCCAGGGTGTGGGCTACACCTTC. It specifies CASSPQGVGYTF.

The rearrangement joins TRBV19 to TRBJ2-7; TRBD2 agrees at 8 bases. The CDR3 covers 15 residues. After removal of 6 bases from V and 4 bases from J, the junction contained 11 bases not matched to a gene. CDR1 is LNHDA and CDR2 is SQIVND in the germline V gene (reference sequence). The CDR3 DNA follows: TGTGCCAGTAGCCCTGGCGGGGGGCATGATTACGAGCAGTACTTC. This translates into CASSPGGGHDYEQYF.

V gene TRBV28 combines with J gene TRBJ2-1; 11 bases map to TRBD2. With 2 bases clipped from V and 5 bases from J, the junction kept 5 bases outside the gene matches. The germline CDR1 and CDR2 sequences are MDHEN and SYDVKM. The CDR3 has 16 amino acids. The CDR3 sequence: CASSLAGTSGNNEQFF. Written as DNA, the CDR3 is TGTGCCAGCAGTTTAGCCGGGACTAGCGGAAACAATGAGCAGTTCTTC. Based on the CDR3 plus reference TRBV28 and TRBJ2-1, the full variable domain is DVKVTQSSRYLVKRTGEKVFLECVQDMDHENMFWYRQDPGLGLRLIYFSYDVKMKEKGDIPEGYSVSREKKERFSLILESASTNQTSMYLCASSLAGTSGNNEQFFGPGTRLTVL.

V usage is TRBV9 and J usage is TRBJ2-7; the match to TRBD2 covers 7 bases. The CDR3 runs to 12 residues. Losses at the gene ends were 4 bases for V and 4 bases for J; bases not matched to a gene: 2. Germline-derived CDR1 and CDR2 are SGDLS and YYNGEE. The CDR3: CASSPGGYEQYF. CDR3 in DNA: TGTGCCAGCAGCCCGGGGGGTTACGAGCAGTACTTC.